This TCR beta chain was documented in a study of breast tumors, draining lymph nodes, adjacent tissues. General study results and limits: Compared with lymph nodes, tumors were less diverse; compared with nontumor tissue, more. Most tumor T cells seemingly derive from lymph node, then expand in tumor.

V gave up 3 bases and J gave up 0 bases, with 18 bases separating them. This CDR3 comprises 19 residues. Germline lookup yields CDR1 MGHRA and CDR2 YSYEKL. This clonotype came up many times. The antigen is not known. TCRdb itself ran the multiplex PCR reads through MiXCR, one entry per CDR3 protein. There are 50,000 to 85,000 distinct CDR3 sequences in the sample; over 40% occur only once, and approximately 8.7% lies in the top ten. The clonotype comes from a female donor with breast cancer. Some clones in this sample may be carry-over from other donors' samples. V is TRBV4-1 and J is TRBJ1-6; D ambiguous. The specimen was breast tumor tissue. The CDR3 bases are TGCGCCAGCAGCCACCACTGGGTGTGGGTGAGCTCCTATAATTCACCCCTCCACTTT. Its protein product is CASSHHWVWVSSYNSPLHF.